These 18 T cell receptor beta chains came from one sample sequenced in a study of identical twins. TCRdb re-called the 5' RACE reads through MiXCR, storing one row per CDR3 protein. The repertoire holds 520,000 or so distinct CDR3 sequences, with about 20% as singletons. These records were also assigned to another study, of T cells expressing NK-cell markers.

The specimen was CD4+ T cells sorted from blood. The source of these receptors is a woman aged 18-29 years in good health.

The gene calls are TRBV12-3 or TRBV12-4 and TRBJ1-5; no definite D call. Deletions cut 5 bases from V and 5 bases from J, with 7 bases between. CDR3 length: 12 residues. Here the CDR3 DNA reads TGTGCCAGCAGTGCCGGTGATCAGCCCCAGCATTTT. This sequence encodes CASSAGDQPQHF.

The chain uses TRBV6-5 and TRBJ2-5, with D hard to call. Per the germline V gene, CDR1 is MNHEY and CDR2 is SVGAGI. This CDR3 is built from 14 residues. V was cut by 2 bases and J by 4 bases, with 11 bases left in between. The CDR3 here is CASSYGQALETQYF. The CDR3 DNA follows: TGTGCCAGCAGTTACGGGCAGGCTCTAGAGACCCAGTACTTC.

The chain carries TRBV20-1 and TRBJ1-1, with TRBD1 as a possible D gene (5 bases). V lost 0 bases and J 5 bases, leaving 10 bases between the germline ends. This CDR3 contains 13 residues. Germline values: CDR1 DFQATT, CDR2 SNEGSKA (reference sequence). The CDR3, as DNA: TGCAGTGCTAGAGACGACAAGGGGACTGAAGCTTTCTTT. Encoded protein: CSARDDKGTEAFF.

This clonotype came up a few times. CDR3 sequence reads: CASTDANTGELFF. The CDR3 bases are TGTGCCAGCACGGATGCGAACACCGGGGAGCTGTTTTTT. The V gene is TRBV12-3 or TRBV12-4, the J gene TRBJ2-2; no firm D call. V lost 7 bases, J lost 0 bases, and 6 bases lay in between. The CDR3 contains 13 residues.

The gene calls are TRBV9 and TRBJ2-1, with 14 nucleotides matching TRBD2. The CDR3 length is 16 residues. Looked up from germline, CDR1 is SGDLS and CDR2 is YYNGEE. V lost 0 bases and J lost 9; bases outside the gene matches: 5. The CDR3 bases are TGTGCCAGCAGCGTAGGGACTAGCGGGGGGAACGGTGAGCAGTTCTTC. Amino acid sequence: CASSVGTSGGNGEQFF.

CDR3 nucleotides: TGCGCCAGCAGTGAGCAGATATCGGGCGAGCAGTACTTC. This sequence encodes CASSEQISGEQYF. The chain is built from TRBV10-1 and TRBJ2-7; D remains ambiguous. The CDR3 is 13 residues long. V lost 2 bases to trimming and J lost 6 bases, with 11 bases between them. Per the germline V gene, CDR1 is WNHNN and CDR2 is SYGVQD (reference sequence).

V gene TRBV12-5 combines with J gene TRBJ1-2; 7 nucleotides align to TRBD1. From germline, CDR1 is LGHNT and CDR2 FRNRAP. V gave up 1 base and J gave up 7 bases; unmatched junction bases: 0. This CDR3 region has 12 residues. The CDR3, as DNA: TGTGCTAGTGGTTTGGGACAGGGTGGCTACACCTTC. Protein: CASGLGQGGYTF.

The chain carries TRBV20-1 and TRBJ1-1; D is possibly TRBD1 (6 bases). V was cut by 6 bases and J by 11 bases, with 22 bases left in between. Germline CDR1 and CDR2: DFQATT and SNEGSKA (reference sequence). The CDR3 is 13 residues long. The CDR3 nucleotides are TGCAGTGCCGCCCATCAGGGGAAATTGTCTGCTTTCTTT. As protein: CSAAHQGKLSAFF.

The rearrangement joins TRBV20-1 to TRBJ2-7, with 9 bases matching TRBD2. J gave up 3 bases and V 0 bases, and 3 bases lay outside the gene matches. The germline CDR1 and CDR2 sequences are DFQATT and SNEGSKA (reference sequence). The CDR3 has 14 residues. CDR3: CSARDPAGGYEQYF. In nucleotides, the CDR3 is TGCAGTGCTAGAGATCCAGCGGGAGGCTACGAGCAGTACTTC.

V and J are TRBV15 and TRBJ2-1; D gene ambiguous. In germline, CDR1 is LNHNV, CDR2 YYDKDF (reference sequence). V dropped 1 base and J dropped 0 bases, with 16 bases sitting between them. The CDR3 contains 18 residues. CDR3 in amino acids: CATSRVGSSDSSYNEQFF. CDR3 coding DNA: TGTGCCACCAGCAGAGTGGGCAGCTCAGATAGCTCCTACAATGAGCAGTTCTTC.

The table lists this clonotype with a few counts. The V call is TRBV6-1, the J call TRBJ1-6; TRBD1 might be the D (5 bases). V lost 7 bases and J 7 bases, leaving 20 bases between the germline ends. There are 16 residues in the CDR3. Germline V gene lookup returns CDR1 MNHNS and CDR2 SASEGT. The CDR3: CASKEEGTRPNSPLHF. CDR3 sequence (DNA): TGTGCCAGCAAGGAGGAGGGGACGCGCCCGAATTCACCCCTCCACTTT.

The chain recombines TRBV3-1 with TRBJ1-2; 9 bases agree with TRBD1. Germline trimming cut 5 bases from V and 4 bases from J; bases unmatched to any gene: 8. This CDR3 has 15 amino acids. Germline-derived CDR1 and CDR2 are LGHDT and YNNKEL (reference sequence). The CDR3 region is CASSNSQGALYGYTF. The CDR3 DNA sequence: TGTGCCAGCAGCAATTCACAGGGGGCCCTCTATGGCTACACCTTC.

The rearrangement joins TRBV2 to TRBJ2-3, with a tentative D call TRBD1 (5 bases). Trimming removed 6 bases from V and 1 base from J, with 20 bases in between. This CDR3 is built from 17 residues. CDR1 is SNHLY and CDR2 is FYNNEI in the germline V gene. CDR3 in DNA: TGTGCCAGCAGCCTCAACCCGACAGATCTGGGCACAGATACGCAGTATTTT. Amino acids: CASSLNPTDLGTDTQYF.

This chain joins TRBV9 and TRBJ1-2; 10 nucleotides match TRBD1. The V segment lost 4 bases and the J segment 7 bases; nucleotides outside the gene matches: 10. CDR1 and CDR2 (germline): SGDLS, YYNGEE. The CDR3 totals 15 residues. CDR3: CASSPRGQGESGYTF. For the CDR3, the DNA is TGTGCCAGCAGCCCCCGCGGACAGGGGGAAAGTGGCTACACCTTC.

The rearrangement links TRBV12-3 or TRBV12-4 to TRBJ2-7, with 9 bases identical to TRBD1. With 2 bases clipped from V and 7 bases from J, the junction kept 6 bases outside the gene matches. There are 14 residues in the CDR3. In nucleotides, the CDR3 is TGTGCCAGCAGTTTAATGGACAGGGGAGATGAGCAGTACTTC. As protein: CASSLMDRGDEQYF.

The chain has TRBV20-1 and TRBJ2-5; D is ambiguous. Germline CDR1 reads DFQATT; CDR2 reads SNEGSKA (reference sequence). Trimming removed 0 bases from V and 8 bases from J, with 7 bases in between. This CDR3 is 11 amino acids long. CDR3 bases: TGCAGTGCTAGAGATTCGGCTACCCAGTACTTC. Protein: CSARDSATQYF.

The chain couples TRBV12-3 or TRBV12-4 to TRBJ1-6, with TRBD1 matching 9 bases. The trim removed 0 bases at V and 10 bases at J, leaving 4 bases unmatched. The CDR3 extends over 15 amino acids. The CDR3 nucleotides are TGTGCCAGCAGTTTAGCCGGGACAGGGAGATCACCCCTCCACTTT. Translation gives CASSLAGTGRSPLHF.

The chain has TRBV2 and TRBJ2-7, with 13 positions matching TRBD2. The CDR3 covers 15 residues. With 6 bases clipped from V and 6 bases from J, the junction kept 8 bases outside the gene matches. Germline V gene data show CDR1 as SNHLY and CDR2 as FYNNEI. Here the CDR3 DNA reads TGTGCCAGCAGGGACGGACTAGCGGGAGTAGGCGAGCAGTACTTC. As protein: CASRDGLAGVGEQYF. Filled out from reference TRBV2 and TRBJ2-7, the complete variable domain reads EPEVTQTPSHQVTQMGQEVILRCVPISNHLYFYWYRQILGQKVEFLVSFYNNEISEKSEIFDDQFSVERPDGSNFTLKIRSTKLEDSAMYFCASRDGLAGVGEQYFGPGTRLTVT.